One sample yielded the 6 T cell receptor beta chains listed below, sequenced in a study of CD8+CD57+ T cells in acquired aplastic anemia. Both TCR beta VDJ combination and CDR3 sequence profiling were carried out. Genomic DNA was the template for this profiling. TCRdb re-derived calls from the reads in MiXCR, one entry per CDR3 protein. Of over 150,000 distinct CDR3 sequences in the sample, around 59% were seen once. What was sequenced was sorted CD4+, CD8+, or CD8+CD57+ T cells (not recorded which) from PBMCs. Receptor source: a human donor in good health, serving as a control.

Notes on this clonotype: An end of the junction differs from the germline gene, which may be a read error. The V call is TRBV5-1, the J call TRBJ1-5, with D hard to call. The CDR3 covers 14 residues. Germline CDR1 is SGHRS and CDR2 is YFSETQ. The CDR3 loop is CASSRTDSNQPQHF. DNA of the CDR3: TGTGCCAGCAGCCGGACGGATAGCAATCAGCCCCAGCATTTT.

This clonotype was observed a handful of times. Written as DNA, the CDR3 is TGTGCCAGCAGCCAAGCACCGGGACTAGCGGGGGCCGCGATAAGCACAGATACGCAGTATTTT. It encodes CASSQAPGLAGAAISTDTQYF. The chain carries TRBV4-2 and TRBJ2-3, with 14 positions matching TRBD2. V lost 1 base to trimming and J lost 0 bases; unmatched junction nucleotides: 12. The CDR3 sequence is 21 residues long. The V gene's germline CDR1 is LGHNA and CDR2 YNFKEQ.

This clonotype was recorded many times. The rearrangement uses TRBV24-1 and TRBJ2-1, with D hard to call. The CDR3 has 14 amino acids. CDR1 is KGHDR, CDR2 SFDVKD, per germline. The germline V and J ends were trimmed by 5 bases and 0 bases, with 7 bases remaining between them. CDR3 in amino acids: CATSGHTSYNEQFF. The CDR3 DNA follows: TGTGCCACCAGTGGACACACCTCCTACAATGAGCAGTTCTTC.

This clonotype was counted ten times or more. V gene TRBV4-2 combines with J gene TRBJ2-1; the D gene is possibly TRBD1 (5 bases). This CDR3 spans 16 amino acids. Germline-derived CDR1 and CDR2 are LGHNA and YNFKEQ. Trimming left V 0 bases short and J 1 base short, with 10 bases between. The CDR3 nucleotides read TGTGCCAGCAGCCAAGATTATGCAGGGTCCTACAATGAGCAGTTCTTC. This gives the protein CASSQDYAGSYNEQFF.

This CDR3 is CSVAGGQETQYF. In nucleotides, the CDR3 is TGCAGCGTTGCTGGGGGGCAAGAGACCCAGTACTTC. The rearrangement uses TRBV29-1 and TRBJ2-5; perhaps TRBD2 as D (6 bases). There are 12 residues in the CDR3. Trimming left V 4 bases short and J 2 bases short, with 8 bases between. The germline V gene encodes CDR1 SQVTM and CDR2 ANQGSEA.

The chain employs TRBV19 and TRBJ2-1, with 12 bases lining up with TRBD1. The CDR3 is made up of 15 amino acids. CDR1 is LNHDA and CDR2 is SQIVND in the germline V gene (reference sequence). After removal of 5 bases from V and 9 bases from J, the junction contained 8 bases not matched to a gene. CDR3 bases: TGTGCCAGTAGTGGTCCCGGGACAGGGGGCGGTGAGCAGTTCTTC. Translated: CASSGPGTGGGEQFF.